This T cell receptor (beta chain) is from a study of blood T cell repertoires in COVID-19 (TCRdb year 2020). Notes on the research overall: Samples covering the acute and convalescent phases of COVID-19 were provided by collaborators in the United States, Italy and Spain. The material from the prospective study consisted of cDNA or gDNA derived from T cells, B-cell-depleted T cells, or PBMCs. The dataset comprised deeply sampled blood TCRbeta repertoires from subjects exposed to, actively infected with, or recovered from COVID-19. The repertoires were made available in a free public database intended to serve as a resource for research on the immune response to SARS-CoV-2. Samples were obtained from the ongoing ImmuneRACE study (first 160 participants) and from 1,000 to 1,500 subjects provided by 6 global collaborators. Sample metadata almost always included a de-identified subject ID, COVID-19 status, age in years and sex. Where HLA class I and class II types were available, the types were taken from metadata supplied by the sample provider, not from assay-based typing. What the work shows at the level of the full study, not this receptor alone: The quantity of clinical and demographic metadata differed by source and by participant and was supplied without curation.

In the prospective study, participants were about 18 to 89 years old, resided in under 30 geographic areas of the United States, and were enrolled through a virtual design. In the prospective study, participants were assigned to cohorts based on the clinical history participants reported in a screening survey and a study questionnaire. Recovered participants in ImmuneRACE Cohort 3 were defined as having two consecutive negative NP/OP PCR tests, clearance from a healthcare professional, or resolution of symptoms. Mobile phlebotomists in the prospective study collected whole blood, serum and a nasopharyngeal or oropharyngeal swab from every participant. Additional blood draws and questionnaires over an approximately two-month period could optionally be provided by prospective study participants. Prospective study blood samples were shipped either frozen or at room temperature before DNA extraction.

Taken from cysteine to phenylalanine, the CDR3 has 14 residues. Only the CDR3 portion is preserved as DNA: 42 bases, with reading frame beginning at the first base. Clipping removes 4 bases from V and 3 bases from J, with 6 as the unmatched junction base count. Taken from the germline V gene (reference sequence), the CDR1 and CDR2 loops are SEHNR and FQNEAQ. TCRbeta CDR3 regions were amplified from genomic DNA using the immunoSEQ Assay, a bias-controlled multiplex PCR. The original methods were these. The number of nucleated cells in each sample was estimated by amplification of reference gene primers within the assay. To quantify the absolute abundance of each unique TCRbeta CDR3 rearrangement, sequence reads were collapsed and filtered. Productive Simpson clonality was computed per sample as the square root of Simpson's diversity index over productive rearrangements. TCRdb carries this immuneACCESS record with in-frame sequences only. Its versions omit some clonotypes, under half of them owing to an unresolved V gene in the studies checked, with the rest unexplained. That table gives V, J and clone size, and the DNA gave D and trimming. Counted in this sample were 450,000 to 600,000 clones; roughly 90% of them appeared once. The ten most abundant clones make up roughly 0.7% of the sample.

In the case of this clone: The antigen this receptor binds is unknown. It has no much larger one-base neighbor in the sample; base qualities were not kept.

The rearranged chain carries TRBV7-9 and TRBJ2-7; TRBD2 agrees with 7 junctional bases. This TCR was sampled from a woman aged 18-29 years who had recovered from COVID-19. The source material was PBMCs or T cells enriched from blood (not recorded which). The sequenced DNA: TGTGCCAGCAGCTCCGCATCGGGAGGCTACGAGCAGTACTTC. Translated, it gives CASSSASGGYEQYF.